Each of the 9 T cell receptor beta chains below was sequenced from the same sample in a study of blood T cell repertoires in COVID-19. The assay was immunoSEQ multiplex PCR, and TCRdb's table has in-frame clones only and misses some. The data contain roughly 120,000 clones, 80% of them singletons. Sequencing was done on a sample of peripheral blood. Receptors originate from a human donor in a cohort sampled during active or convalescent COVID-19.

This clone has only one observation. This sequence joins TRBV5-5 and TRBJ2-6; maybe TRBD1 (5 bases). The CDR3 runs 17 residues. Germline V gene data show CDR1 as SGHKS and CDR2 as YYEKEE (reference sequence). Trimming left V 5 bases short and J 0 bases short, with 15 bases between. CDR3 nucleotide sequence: TGTGCCAGCAGAAAAAGTGACAGAGACTCTGGGGCCAACGTCCTGACTTTC. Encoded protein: CASRKSDRDSGANVLTF.

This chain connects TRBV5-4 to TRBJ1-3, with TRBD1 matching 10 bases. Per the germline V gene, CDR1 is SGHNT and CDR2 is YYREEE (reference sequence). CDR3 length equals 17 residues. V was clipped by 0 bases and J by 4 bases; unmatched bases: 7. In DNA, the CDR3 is TGTGCCAGCAGCTTGGCCAAGGACAGGGGGTCAGGAAACACCATATATTTT. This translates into CASSLAKDRGSGNTIYF.

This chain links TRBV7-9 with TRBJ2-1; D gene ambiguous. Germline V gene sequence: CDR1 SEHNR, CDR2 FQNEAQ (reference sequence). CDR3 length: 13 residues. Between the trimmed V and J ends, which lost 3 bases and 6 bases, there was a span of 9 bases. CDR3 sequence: CASSFILGNEQFF. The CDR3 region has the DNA TGTGCCAGCAGCTTCATCCTAGGCAATGAGCAGTTCTTC.

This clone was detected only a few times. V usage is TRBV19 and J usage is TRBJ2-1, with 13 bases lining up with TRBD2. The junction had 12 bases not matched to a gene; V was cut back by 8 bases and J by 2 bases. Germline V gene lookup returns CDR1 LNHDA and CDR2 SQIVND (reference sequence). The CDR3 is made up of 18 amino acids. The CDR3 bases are TGTGCCAGTCGAACTAGCGGGAGGGCCGGGAGTCCCTACAATGAGCAGTTCTTC. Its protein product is CASRTSGRAGSPYNEQFF. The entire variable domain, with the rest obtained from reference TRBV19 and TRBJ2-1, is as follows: DGGITQSPKYLFRKEGQNVTLSCEQNLNHDAMYWYRQDPGQGLRLIYYSQIVNDFQKGDIAEGYSVSREKKESFPLTVTSAQKNPTAFYLCASRTSGRAGSPYNEQFFGPGTRLTVL.

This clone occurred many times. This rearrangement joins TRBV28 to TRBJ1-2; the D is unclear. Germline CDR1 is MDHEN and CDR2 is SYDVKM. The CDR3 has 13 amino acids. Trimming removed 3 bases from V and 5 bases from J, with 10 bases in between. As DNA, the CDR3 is TGTGCCAGCAGTTTGGGCAGATCTTATGGCTACACCTTC. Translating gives CASSLGRSYGYTF.

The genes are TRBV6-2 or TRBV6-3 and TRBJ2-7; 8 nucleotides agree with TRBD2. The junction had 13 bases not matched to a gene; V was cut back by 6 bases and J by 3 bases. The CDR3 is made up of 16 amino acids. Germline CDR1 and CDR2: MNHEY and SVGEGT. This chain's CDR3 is CASSPLSGEVRYEQYF. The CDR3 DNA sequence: TGTGCCAGCAGCCCTCTTAGCGGGGAGGTCCGCTACGAGCAGTACTTC.

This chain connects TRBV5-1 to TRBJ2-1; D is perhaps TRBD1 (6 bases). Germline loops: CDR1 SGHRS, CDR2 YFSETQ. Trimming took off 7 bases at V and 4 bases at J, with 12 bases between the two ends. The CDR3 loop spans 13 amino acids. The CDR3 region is CASSVGTYNEQFF. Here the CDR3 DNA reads TGCGCCAGCTCCGTAGGGACATACAATGAGCAGTTCTTC.

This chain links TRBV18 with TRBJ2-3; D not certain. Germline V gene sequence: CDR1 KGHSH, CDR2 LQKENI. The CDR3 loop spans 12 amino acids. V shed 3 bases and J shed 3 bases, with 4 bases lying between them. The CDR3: CASSPQTDTQYF. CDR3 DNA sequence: TGTGCCAGCTCACCTCAGACAGATACGCAGTATTTT.

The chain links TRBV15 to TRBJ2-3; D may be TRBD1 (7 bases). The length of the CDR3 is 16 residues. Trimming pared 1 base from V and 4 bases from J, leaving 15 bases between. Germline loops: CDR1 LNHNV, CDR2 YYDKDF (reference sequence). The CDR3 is CATSRGRGQGADTQYF. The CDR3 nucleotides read TGTGCCACCAGCAGAGGGAGGGGCCAGGGGGCAGATACGCAGTATTTT.